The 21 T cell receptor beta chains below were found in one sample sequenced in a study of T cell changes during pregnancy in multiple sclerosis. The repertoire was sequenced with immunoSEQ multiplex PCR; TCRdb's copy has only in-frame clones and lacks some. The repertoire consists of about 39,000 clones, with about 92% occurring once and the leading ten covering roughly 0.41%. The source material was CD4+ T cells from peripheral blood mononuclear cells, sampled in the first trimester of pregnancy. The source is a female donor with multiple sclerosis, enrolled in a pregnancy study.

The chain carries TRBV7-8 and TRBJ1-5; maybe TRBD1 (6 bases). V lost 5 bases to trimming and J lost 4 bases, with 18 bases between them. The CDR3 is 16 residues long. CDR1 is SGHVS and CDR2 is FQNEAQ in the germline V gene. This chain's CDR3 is CASSASRDKGNQPQHF. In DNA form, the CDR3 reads TGTGCCAGCAGCGCCAGCCGGGACAAGGGGAATCAGCCCCAGCATTTT.

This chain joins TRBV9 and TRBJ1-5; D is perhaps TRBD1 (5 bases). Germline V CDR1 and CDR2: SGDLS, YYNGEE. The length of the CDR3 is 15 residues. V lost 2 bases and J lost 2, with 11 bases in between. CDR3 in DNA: TGTGCCAGCAGCGTCGGGGGAACGGGCAATCAGCCCCAGCATTTT. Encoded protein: CASSVGGTGNQPQHF.

CDR3 loop: CASSYSTTPSEQFF. In DNA form, the CDR3 reads TGTGCCAGCAGTTACTCGACGACTCCCTCAGAGCAGTTCTTC. The chain combines TRBV6-6 with TRBJ2-1; D unclear. V was shortened by 0 bases and J by 10 bases, with 13 bases between the two germline ends. In germline, CDR1 is MNHNY, CDR2 SVGAGI (reference sequence). This CDR3 is 14 amino acids long.

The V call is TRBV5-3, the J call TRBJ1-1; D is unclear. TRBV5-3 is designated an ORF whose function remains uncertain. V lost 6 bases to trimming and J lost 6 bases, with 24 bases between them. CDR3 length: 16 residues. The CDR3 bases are TGTGCCAGAATTCGGAGACGTGCCGTCCCGTGGGCTGAAGCTTTCTTT. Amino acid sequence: CARIRRRAVPWAEAFF.

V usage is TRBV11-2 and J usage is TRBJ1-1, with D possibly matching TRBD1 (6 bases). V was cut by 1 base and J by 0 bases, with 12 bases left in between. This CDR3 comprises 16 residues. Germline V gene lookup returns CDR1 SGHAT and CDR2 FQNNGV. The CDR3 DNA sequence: TGTGCCAGCAGCTTAGTGGGGGGGGCAATGAACACTGAAGCTTTCTTT. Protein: CASSLVGGAMNTEAFF.

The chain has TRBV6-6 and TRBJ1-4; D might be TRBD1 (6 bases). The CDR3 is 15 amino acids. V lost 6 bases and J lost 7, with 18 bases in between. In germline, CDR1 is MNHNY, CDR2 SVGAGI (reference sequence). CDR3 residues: CASSSITGFGEKLFF. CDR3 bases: TGTGCCAGCAGCTCAATCACAGGGTTTGGTGAAAAACTGTTTTTT.

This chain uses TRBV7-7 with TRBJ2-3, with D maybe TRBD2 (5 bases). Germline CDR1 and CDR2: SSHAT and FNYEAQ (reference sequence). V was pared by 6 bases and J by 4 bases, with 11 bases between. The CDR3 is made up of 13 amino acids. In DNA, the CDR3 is TGTGCCAGCAGTTCCCAGAGGGCAGATACGCAGTATTTT. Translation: CASSSQRADTQYF.

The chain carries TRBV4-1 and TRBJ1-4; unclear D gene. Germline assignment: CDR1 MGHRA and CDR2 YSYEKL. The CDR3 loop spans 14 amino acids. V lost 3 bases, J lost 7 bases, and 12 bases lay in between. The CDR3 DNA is TGCGCCAGCAGCCATCCGTCGCCGGGTGAAAAACTGTTTTTT. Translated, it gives CASSHPSPGEKLFF.

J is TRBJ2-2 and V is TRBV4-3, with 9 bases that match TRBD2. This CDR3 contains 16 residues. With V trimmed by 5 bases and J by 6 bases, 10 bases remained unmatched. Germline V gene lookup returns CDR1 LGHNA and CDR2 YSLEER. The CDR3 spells CASSTLALAGSGELFF. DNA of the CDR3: TGCGCCAGCAGCACCTTGGCGCTAGCGGGGTCCGGGGAGCTGTTTTTT.

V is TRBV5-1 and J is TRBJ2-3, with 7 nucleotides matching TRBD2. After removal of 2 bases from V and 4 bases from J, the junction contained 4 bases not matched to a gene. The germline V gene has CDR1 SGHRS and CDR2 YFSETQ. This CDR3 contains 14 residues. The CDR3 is CASSFGLAADTQYF. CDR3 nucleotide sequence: TGCGCCAGCAGCTTCGGGCTAGCGGCAGATACGCAGTATTTT.

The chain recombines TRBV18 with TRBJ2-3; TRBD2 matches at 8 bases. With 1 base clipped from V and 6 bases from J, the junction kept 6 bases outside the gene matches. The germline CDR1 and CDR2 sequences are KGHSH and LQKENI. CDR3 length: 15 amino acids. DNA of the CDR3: TGTGCCAGCTCACCACTCCGGGGGGGTACGGATACGCAGTATTTT. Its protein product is CASSPLRGGTDTQYF. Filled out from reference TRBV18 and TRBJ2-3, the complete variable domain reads NAGVMQNPRHLVRRRGQEARLRCSPMKGHSHVYWYRQLPEEGLKFMVYLQKENIIDESGMPKERFSAEFPKEGPSILRIQQVVRGDSAAYFCASSPLRGGTDTQYFGPGTRLTVL.

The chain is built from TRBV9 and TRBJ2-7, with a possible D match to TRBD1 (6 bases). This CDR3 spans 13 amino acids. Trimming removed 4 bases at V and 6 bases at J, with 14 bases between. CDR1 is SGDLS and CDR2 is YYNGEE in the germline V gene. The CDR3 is CASSIQGTGEQYF. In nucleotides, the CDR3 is TGTGCCAGCAGCATACAGGGAACCGGCGAGCAGTACTTC.

In nucleotides, the CDR3 is TGTGCCAGCAGACAGGGGGCCAAGAACACTGAAGCTTTCTTT. This encodes CASRQGAKNTEAFF. V usage is TRBV6-1 and J usage is TRBJ1-1, with 9 bases identical to TRBD1. Germline V gene sequence: CDR1 MNHNS, CDR2 SASEGT. The CDR3 is made up of 14 amino acids. Trimming took 6 bases from V and 1 from J; bases not matched to a gene: 3.

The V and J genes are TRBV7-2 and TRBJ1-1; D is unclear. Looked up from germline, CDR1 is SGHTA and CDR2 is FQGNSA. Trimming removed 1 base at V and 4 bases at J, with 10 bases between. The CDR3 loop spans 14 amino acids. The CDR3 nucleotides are TGTGCCAGCAGCTTAGGGGTATCAGGCACTGAAGCTTTCTTT. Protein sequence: CASSLGVSGTEAFF.

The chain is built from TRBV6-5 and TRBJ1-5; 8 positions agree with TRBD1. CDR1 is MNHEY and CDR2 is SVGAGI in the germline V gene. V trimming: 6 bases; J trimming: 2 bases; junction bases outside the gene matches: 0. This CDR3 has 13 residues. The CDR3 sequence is CASRDRGNQPQHF. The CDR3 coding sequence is TGTGCCAGCAGGGACAGGGGCAATCAGCCCCAGCATTTT.

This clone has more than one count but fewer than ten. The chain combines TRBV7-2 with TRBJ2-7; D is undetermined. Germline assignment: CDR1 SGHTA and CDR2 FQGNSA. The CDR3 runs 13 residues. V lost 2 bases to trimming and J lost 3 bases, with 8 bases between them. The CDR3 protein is CASSLRALYEQYF. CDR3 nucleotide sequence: TGTGCCAGCAGCTTACGCGCCCTCTACGAGCAGTACTTC.

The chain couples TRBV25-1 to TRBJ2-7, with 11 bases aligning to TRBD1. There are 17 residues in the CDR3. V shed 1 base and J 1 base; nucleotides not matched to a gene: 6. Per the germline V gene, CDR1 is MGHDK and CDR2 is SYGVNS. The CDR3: CASSESPGDRGSYEQYF. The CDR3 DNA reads TGTGCCAGCAGTGAATCACCGGGGGACAGGGGGTCCTACGAGCAGTACTTC.

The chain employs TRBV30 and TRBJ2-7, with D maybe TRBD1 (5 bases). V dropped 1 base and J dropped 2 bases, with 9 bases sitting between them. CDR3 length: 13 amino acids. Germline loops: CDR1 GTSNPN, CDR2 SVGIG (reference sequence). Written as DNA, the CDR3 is TGTGCCTGGAGTGATTGGGGCCCCTACGAGCAGTACTTC. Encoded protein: CAWSDWGPYEQYF.

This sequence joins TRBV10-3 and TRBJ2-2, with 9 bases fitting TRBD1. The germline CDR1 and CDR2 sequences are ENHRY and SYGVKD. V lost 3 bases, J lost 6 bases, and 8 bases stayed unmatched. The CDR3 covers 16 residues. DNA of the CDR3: TGTGCCATCAGTGAACCGGGACAGGGATCCCCCGGGGAGCTGTTTTTT. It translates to CAISEPGQGSPGELFF.

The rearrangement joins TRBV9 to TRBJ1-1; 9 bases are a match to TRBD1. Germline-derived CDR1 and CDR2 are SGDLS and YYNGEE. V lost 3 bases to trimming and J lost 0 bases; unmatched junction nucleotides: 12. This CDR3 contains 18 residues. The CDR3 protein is CASSAGTGRAQMNTEAFF. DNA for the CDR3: TGTGCCAGCAGCGCCGGGACAGGGAGGGCTCAGATGAACACTGAAGCTTTCTTT.

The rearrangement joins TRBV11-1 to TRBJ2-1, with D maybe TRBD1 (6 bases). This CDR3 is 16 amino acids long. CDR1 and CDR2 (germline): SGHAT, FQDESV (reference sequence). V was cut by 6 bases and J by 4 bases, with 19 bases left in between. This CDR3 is CASSFTFGQQYNEQFF. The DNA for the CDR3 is TGTGCCAGCAGTTTTACATTTGGACAGCAATACAATGAGCAGTTCTTC.